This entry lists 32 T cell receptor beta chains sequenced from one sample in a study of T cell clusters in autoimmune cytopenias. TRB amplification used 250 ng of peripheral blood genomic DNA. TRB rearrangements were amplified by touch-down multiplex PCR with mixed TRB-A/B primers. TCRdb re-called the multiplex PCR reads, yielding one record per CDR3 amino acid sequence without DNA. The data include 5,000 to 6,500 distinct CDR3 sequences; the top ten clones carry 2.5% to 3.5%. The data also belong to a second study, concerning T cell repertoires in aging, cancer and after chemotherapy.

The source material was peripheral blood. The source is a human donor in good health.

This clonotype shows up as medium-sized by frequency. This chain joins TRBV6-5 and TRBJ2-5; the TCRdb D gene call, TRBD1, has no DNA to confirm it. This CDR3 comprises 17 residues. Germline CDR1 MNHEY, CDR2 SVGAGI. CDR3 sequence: CASSDSPGTVKQETQYF.

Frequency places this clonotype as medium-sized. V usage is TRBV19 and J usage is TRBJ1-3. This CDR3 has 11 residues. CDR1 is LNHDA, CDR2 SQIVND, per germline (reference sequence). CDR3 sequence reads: CASIAGNTIYF.

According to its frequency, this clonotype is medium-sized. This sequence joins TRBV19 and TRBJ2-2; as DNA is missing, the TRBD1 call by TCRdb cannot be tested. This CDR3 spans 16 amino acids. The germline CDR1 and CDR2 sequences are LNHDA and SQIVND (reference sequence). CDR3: CASRATGTGNTGELFF.

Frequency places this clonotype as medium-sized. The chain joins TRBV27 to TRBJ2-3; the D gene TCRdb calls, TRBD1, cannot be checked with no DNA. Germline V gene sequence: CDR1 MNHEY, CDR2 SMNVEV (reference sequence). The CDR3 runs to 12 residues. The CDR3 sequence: CASSPLRGTQYF.

CDR3 in amino acids: CASRFGRGGGELFF. J is TRBJ2-2 and V is TRBV7-9. The germline V gene has CDR1 SEHNR and CDR2 FQNEAQ (reference sequence). The CDR3 loop spans 14 amino acids.

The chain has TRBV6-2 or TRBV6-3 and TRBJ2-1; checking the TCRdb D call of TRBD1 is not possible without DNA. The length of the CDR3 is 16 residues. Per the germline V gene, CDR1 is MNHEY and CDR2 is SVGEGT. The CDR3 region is CASIRDRDPLVHEQFF.

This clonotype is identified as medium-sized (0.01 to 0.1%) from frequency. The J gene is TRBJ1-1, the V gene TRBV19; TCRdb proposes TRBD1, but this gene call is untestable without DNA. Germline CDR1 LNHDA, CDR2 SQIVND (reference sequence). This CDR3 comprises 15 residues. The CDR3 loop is CASSIEFRGNTEAFF.

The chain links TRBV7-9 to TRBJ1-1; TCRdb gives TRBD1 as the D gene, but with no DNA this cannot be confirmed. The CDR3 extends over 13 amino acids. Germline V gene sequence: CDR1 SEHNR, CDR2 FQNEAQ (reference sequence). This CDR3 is CASRYLTGTEAFF.

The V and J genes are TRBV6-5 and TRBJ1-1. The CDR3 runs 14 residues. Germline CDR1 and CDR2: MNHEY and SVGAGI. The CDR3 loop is CASSYSVGTTEAFF.

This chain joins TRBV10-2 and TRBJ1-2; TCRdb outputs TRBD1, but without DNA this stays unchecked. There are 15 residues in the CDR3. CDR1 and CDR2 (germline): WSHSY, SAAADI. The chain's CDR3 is CASSESGGGNYGYTF.

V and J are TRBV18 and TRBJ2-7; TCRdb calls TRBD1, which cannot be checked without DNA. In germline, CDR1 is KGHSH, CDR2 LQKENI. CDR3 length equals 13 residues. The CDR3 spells CASSGGQGFEQYF.

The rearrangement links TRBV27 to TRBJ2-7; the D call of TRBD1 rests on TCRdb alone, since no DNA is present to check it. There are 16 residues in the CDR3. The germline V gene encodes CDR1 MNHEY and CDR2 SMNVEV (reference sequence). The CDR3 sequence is CASSLGTGASSYEQYF.

The CDR3 sequence is CASSLDTGGTDTQYF. The chain employs TRBV5-1 and TRBJ2-3; TCRdb's D gene call, TRBD1, goes unchecked for lack of DNA. CDR3 length: 15 residues. Germline CDR1 SGHRS, CDR2 YFSETQ.

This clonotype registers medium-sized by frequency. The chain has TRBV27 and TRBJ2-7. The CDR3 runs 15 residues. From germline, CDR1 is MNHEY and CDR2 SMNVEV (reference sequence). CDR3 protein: CASSSAMRSGYEQYF.

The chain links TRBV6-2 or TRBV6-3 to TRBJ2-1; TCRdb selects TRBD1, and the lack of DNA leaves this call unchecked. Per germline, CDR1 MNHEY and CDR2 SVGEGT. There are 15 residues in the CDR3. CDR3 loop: CASSTQEFVYNEQFF.

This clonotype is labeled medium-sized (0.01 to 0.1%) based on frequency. CDR3 protein: CATSRDNPQETQYF. The chain has TRBV15 and TRBJ2-5. Germline CDR1 and CDR2: LNHNV and YYDKDF (reference sequence). CDR3 length: 14 amino acids.

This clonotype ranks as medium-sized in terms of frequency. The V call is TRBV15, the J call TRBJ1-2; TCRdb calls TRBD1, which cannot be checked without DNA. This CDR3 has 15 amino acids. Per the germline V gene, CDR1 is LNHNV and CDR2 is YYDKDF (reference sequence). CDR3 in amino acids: CATSRGPGQGLGYTF.

This CDR3 is CASSLGQGRGNTEAFF. This chain joins TRBV27 and TRBJ1-1; TCRdb's assignment of TRBD1 cannot be checked, as there is no DNA. Per the germline V gene, CDR1 is MNHEY and CDR2 is SMNVEV (reference sequence). CDR3 length: 16 amino acids.

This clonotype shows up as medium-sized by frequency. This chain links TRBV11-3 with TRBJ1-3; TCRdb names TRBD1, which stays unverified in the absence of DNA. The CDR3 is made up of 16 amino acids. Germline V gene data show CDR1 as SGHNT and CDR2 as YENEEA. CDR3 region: CASSPLQTGSGNTIYF.

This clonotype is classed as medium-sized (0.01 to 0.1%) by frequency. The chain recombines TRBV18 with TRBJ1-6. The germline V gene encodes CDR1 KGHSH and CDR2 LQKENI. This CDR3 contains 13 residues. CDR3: CASSPDKNSPLHF.

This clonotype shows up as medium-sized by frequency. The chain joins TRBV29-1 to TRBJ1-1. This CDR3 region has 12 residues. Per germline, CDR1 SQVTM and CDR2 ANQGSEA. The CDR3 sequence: CSVHRGDTEAFF.

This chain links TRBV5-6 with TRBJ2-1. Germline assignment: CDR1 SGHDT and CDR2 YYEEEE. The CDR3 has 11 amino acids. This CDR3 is CASSLGAEQFF.

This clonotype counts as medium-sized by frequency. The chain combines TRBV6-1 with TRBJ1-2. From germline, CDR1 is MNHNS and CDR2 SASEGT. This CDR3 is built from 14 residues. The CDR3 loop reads CASSMRTAIYGYTF.

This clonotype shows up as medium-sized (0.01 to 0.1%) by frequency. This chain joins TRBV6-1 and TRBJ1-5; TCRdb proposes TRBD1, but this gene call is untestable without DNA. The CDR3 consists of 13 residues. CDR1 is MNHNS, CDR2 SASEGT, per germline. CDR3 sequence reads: CASSEVGGILQHF.

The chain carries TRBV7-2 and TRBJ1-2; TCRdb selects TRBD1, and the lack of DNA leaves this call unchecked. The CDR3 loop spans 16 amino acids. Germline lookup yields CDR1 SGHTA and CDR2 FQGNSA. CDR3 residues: CASSLALSGGAYGYTF.

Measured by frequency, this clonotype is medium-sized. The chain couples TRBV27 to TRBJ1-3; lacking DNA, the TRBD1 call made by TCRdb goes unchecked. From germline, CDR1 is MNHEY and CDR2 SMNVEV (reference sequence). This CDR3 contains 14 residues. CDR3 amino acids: CASSTGGPGNTIYF.

This CDR3 is CASSLSGGMNTEAFF. The chain combines TRBV6-2 or TRBV6-3 with TRBJ1-1; TCRdb's D gene call, TRBD1, goes unchecked for lack of DNA. Germline V CDR1 and CDR2: MNHEY, SVGEGT. This CDR3 contains 15 residues.

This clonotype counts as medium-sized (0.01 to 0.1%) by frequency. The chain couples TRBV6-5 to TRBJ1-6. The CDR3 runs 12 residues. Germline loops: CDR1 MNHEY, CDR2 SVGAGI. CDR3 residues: CASRRRNSPLHF.

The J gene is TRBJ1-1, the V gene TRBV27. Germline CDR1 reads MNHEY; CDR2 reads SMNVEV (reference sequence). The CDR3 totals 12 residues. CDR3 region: CASSGGHTEAFF.

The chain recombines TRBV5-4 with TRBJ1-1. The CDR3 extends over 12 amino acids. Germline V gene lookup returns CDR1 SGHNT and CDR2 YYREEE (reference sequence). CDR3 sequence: CASSLSGLEAFF. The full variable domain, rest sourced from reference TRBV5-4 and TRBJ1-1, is ETGVTQSPTHLIKTRGQQVTLRCSSQSGHNTVSWYQQALGQGPQFIFQYYREEENGRGNFPPRFSGLQFPNYSSELNVNALELDDSALYLCASSLSGLEAFFGQGTRLTVV.

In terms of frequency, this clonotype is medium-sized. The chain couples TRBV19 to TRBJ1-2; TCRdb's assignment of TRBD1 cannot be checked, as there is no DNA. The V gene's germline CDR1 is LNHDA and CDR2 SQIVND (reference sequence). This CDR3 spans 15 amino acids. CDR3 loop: CASSTNRGLGYGYTF.

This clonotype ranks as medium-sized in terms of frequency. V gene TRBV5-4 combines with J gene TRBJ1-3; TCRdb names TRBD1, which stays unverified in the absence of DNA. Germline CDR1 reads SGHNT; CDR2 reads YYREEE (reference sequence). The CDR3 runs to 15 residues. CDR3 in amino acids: CASSLRGNSGNTIYF.